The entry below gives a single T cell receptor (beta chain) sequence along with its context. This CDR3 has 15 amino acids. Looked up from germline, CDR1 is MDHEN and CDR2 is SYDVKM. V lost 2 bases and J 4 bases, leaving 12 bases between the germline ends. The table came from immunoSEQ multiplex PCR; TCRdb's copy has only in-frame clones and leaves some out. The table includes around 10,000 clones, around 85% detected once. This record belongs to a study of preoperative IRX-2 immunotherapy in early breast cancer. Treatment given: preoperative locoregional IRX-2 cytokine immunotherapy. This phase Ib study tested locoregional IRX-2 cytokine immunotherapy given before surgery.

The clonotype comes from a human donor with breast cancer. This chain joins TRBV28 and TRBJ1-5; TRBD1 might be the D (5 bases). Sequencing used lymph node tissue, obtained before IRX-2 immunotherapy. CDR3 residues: CASSLTGTGNQPQHF. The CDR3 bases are TGTGCCAGCAGTTTAACTGGGACCGGTAATCAGCCCCAGCATTTT.